This T cell receptor beta chain was sequenced in a study of T cells in Graves' hyperthyroidism and ophthalmopathy. Amplification of TCR beta CDR3 regions was performed using RNA transcripts as template. First-round RT-PCR of the TCR CDR3 relied on the HTBI primer set. TCRdb processed the multiplex PCR reads anew with MiXCR; each CDR3 protein has one entry. The sample includes over 200,000 distinct CDR3 sequences, about 14% of them seen just once. This clonotype was picked up many times. Looked up from germline, CDR1 is SQVTM and CDR2 is ANQGSEA. V lost 7 bases, J lost 1 base, and 10 bases lay in between. This CDR3 comprises 13 residues.

The specimen was blood. The chain links TRBV29-1 to TRBJ2-2; D unclear. The sequence was collected from a middle-aged woman with Graves' hyperthyroidism that later progressed to Graves' ophthalmopathy. In DNA, the CDR3 is TGCAGCGCGACGGTGAAGAACACCGGGGAGCTGTTTTTT. The encoded protein is CSATVKNTGELFF.